This is a list of T cell receptor beta chains from one sample in a study of post-analysis software for immune sequencing data. From the PCR reads, TCRdb called clonotypes with MiXCR, one entry per CDR3 protein. Counted here are hundreds of thousands of distinct CDR3 sequences, roughly 40% occurring once; the ten biggest clones make up under 2%. Sequencing was carried out using blood. Receptors were obtained from a girl aged 5-17 years with multiple sclerosis. CDR3s leave out the opening cysteine and the closing phenylalanine or tryptophan.

v_call	j_call	cdr3_aa
TRBV24-1	TRBJ2-1	ATSVNNEQF
TRBV9	TRBJ2-7	ASSPSQVPYEQY
TRBV29-1	TRBJ2-5	SVERIGGDEQY
TRBV3-1	TRBJ2-5	ASSPHASGSEETQY
TRBV6-2/TRBV6-3	TRBJ2-1	ASTDYRNEQF
TRBV5-1	.	ASGNRDNEQY
TRBV29-1	TRBJ2-3	SVEFQTDTDTQY
TRBV5-1	.	ASSLGEGPYEQY
TRBV12-3/TRBV12-4	TRBJ2-1	ASTSLNEQF
TRBV5-1	TRBJ1-2	ASSSSGQLREGGYT
TRBV6-5	TRBJ2-4	ASSWVAGAPVAKNIQY
TRBV29-1	TRBJ2-7	SAAIQGPPYEQY
TRBV10-3	TRBJ1-2	AISVTSGYT